What follows are 18 T cell receptor beta chains derived from one specimen sequenced in a study of CD8+ T cells in alopecia areata. Sequencing used cDNA as its template, made by extracting RNA and reverse transcribing it. TCRdb keeps only in-frame clones here, not all; method: immunoSEQ multiplex PCR. The sample consists of fewer than 250,000 clones, around two fifths of them appearing once. The treatment: oral pan-JAK inhibitor, 5-10 mg twice daily. Sequenced material: CD4+ T cells sorted from blood, taken around week 37, from a patient treated with tofacitinib. The receptors here all came from a human donor with alopecia areata.

This clone was detected only a few times. The CDR3 DNA reads as TGTGCCAGCAGTGTATGGCTTCAGGGGGATACGCAGTATTTT. This encodes CASSVWLQGDTQYF. This chain links TRBV2 with TRBJ2-3; TRBD1 is a possible D gene (6 bases). Trimming removed 4 bases at V and 6 bases at J, with 14 bases between. Germline CDR1 SNHLY, CDR2 FYNNEI. The CDR3 runs to 14 residues.

The sample holds a few counts of this clone. The rearrangement links TRBV29-1 to TRBJ2-7, with D tentatively TRBD2 (6 bases). The germline V and J ends were trimmed by 2 bases and 5 bases, with 16 bases remaining between them. Germline V gene sequence: CDR1 SQVTM, CDR2 ANQGSEA. CDR3 size: 14 residues. The CDR3 region is CSVEPRESPNEQYF. In nucleotides, the CDR3 is TGCAGCGTTGAACCCCGGGAGAGTCCCAACGAGCAGTACTTC.

The gene calls are TRBV6-1 and TRBJ2-7; D is undetermined. This CDR3 region has 15 residues. The germline V gene encodes CDR1 MNHNS and CDR2 SASEGT. The V end was cut by 6 bases, the J end by 2 bases, with 17 bases between. In nucleotides, the CDR3 is TGTGCCAGCAGCCTTACACCCCGACGTGCCTACGAGCAGTACTTC. It translates to CASSLTPRRAYEQYF.

J is TRBJ2-7 and V is TRBV29-1, with a weak D call TRBD2 (6 bases). Germline assignment: CDR1 SQVTM and CDR2 ANQGSEA. V dropped 5 bases and J dropped 5 bases, with 10 bases sitting between them. The CDR3 consists of 11 residues. The CDR3 loop is CSVWRAHEQYF. The CDR3 DNA reads TGCAGCGTTTGGAGGGCCCACGAGCAGTACTTC.

The chain combines TRBV28 with TRBJ2-5; 8 bases line up with TRBD1. The V gene's germline CDR1 is MDHEN and CDR2 SYDVKM. V trimming: 5 bases; J trimming: 1 base; junction bases outside the gene matches: 9. The CDR3 sequence is 16 residues long. The CDR3, as DNA: TGTGCCAGCAGTGCCCTCAGGACAGGGCTCCAAGAGACCCAGTACTTC. Encoded protein: CASSALRTGLQETQYF. Full variable domain (remainder filled in from reference TRBV28 and TRBJ2-5): DVKVTQSSRYLVKRTGEKVFLECVQDMDHENMFWYRQDPGLGLRLIYFSYDVKMKEKGDIPEGYSVSREKKERFSLILESASTNQTSMYLCASSALRTGLQETQYFGPGTRLLVL.

The J gene is TRBJ2-3, the V gene TRBV6-5; D possibly corresponds to TRBD2 (6 bases). Germline loops: CDR1 MNHEY, CDR2 SVGAGI. V shed 7 bases and J shed 4 bases, with 18 bases lying between them. This CDR3 has 15 amino acids. The chain's CDR3 is CASTTATSSPDTQYF. The DNA of the CDR3 is TGTGCCAGCACGACCGCGACTAGTTCTCCAGATACGCAGTATTTT.

The V call is TRBV19, the J call TRBJ1-5; D might be TRBD1 (5 bases). This CDR3 is 14 amino acids long. CDR1 LNHDA and CDR2 SQIVND come from the germline V gene (reference sequence). V lost 3 bases and J lost 7, with 13 bases in between. CDR3 amino acids: CASSIAPGTQPQHF. The CDR3 DNA sequence: TGTGCCAGTAGTATCGCGCCGGGGACCCAGCCCCAGCATTTT.

The chain recombines TRBV29-1 with TRBJ2-5; 7 bases line up with TRBD1. Per the germline V gene, CDR1 is SQVTM and CDR2 is ANQGSEA. With 7 bases clipped from V and 2 bases from J, the junction kept 4 bases outside the gene matches. The CDR3 is 12 residues long. The DNA for the CDR3 is TGCAGCGCGAACAGGGGACAAGAGACCCAGTACTTC. Translated: CSANRGQETQYF.

The CDR3 is CASRAGLITGELFF. CDR3 nucleotide sequence: TGTGCCAGCAGAGCGGGACTAATCACCGGGGAGCTGTTTTTT. The chain employs TRBV6-4 and TRBJ2-2, with 7 bases aligning to TRBD2. CDR3 length: 14 amino acids. The V gene end was trimmed by 6 bases and the J gene end by 4 bases; junction bases not matched to a gene: 5. Germline CDR1 MRHNA, CDR2 SNTAGT.

Only a few counts were recorded for this clone. This sequence joins TRBV6-1 and TRBJ1-2, with a possible D match to TRBD1 (5 bases). Per germline, CDR1 MNHNS and CDR2 SASEGT. The CDR3 spans 12 residues. Between the trimmed V and J ends, which lost 4 bases and 7 bases, there was a span of 10 bases. The DNA for the CDR3 is TGTGCCAGCAGTGGGGGACCGAGTGGCTACACCTTC. Translated, it gives CASSGGPSGYTF.

This clone was picked up a small number of times. The chain uses TRBV27 and TRBJ2-3; D is unresolved. The CDR3 covers 15 residues. Germline values: CDR1 MNHEY, CDR2 SMNVEV (reference sequence). V was pared by 0 bases and J by 0 bases, with 7 bases between. Here the CDR3 DNA reads TGTGCCAGCAGTTTATCCCGCCCAAGCACAGATACGCAGTATTTT. The encoded protein is CASSLSRPSTDTQYF.

The V call is TRBV19, the J call TRBJ2-1, with 9 bases identical to TRBD1. The germline V gene has CDR1 LNHDA and CDR2 SQIVND (reference sequence). This CDR3 is built from 16 residues. The trim removed 5 bases at V and 8 bases at J, leaving 13 bases unmatched. CDR3 coding DNA: TGTGCCAGTAGTTCTACCGGGACAGGGATGGTGGATGAGCAGTTCTTC. As protein: CASSSTGTGMVDEQFF.

This chain uses TRBV18 with TRBJ1-5, with D unclear. The CDR3 is made up of 13 amino acids. Trimming pared 3 bases from V and 5 bases from J, leaving 8 bases between. Germline CDR1 reads KGHSH; CDR2 reads LQKENI. CDR3 region: CASSPFADQPQHF. The DNA of the CDR3 is TGTGCCAGCTCACCTTTCGCGGATCAGCCCCAGCATTTT. Variable domain in full (rest from reference TRBV18 and TRBJ1-5): NAGVMQNPRHLVRRRGQEARLRCSPMKGHSHVYWYRQLPEEGLKFMVYLQKENIIDESGMPKERFSAEFPKEGPSILRIQQVVRGDSAAYFCASSPFADQPQHFGDGTRLSIL.

This clone was observed a handful of times. This chain uses TRBV7-9 with TRBJ2-5, with 8 bases aligning to TRBD1. Germline V gene data show CDR1 as SEHNR and CDR2 as FQNEAQ (reference sequence). The CDR3 is made up of 15 amino acids. V lost 5 bases and J lost 2; bases outside the gene matches: 7. CDR3 nucleotides: TGTGCCAGCAGCCGCATCGGGACAGGACAAGAGACCCAGTACTTC. Encoded protein: CASSRIGTGQETQYF.

In its sample, this clone was seen a few times. The genes are TRBV30 and TRBJ1-2; no definite D call. The germline CDR1 and CDR2 sequences are GTSNPN and SVGIG (reference sequence). Trimming left V 1 base short and J 8 bases short, with 11 bases between. This CDR3 comprises 12 residues. The chain's CDR3 is CAWSDLRRGYTF. CDR3 nucleotides: TGTGCCTGGAGTGACCTGCGTCGCGGCTACACCTTC. The complete variable domain, with remaining parts taken from reference TRBV30 and TRBJ1-2, reads SQTIHQWPATLVQPVGSPLSLECTVEGTSNPNLYWYRQAAGRGLQLLFYSVGIGQISSEVPQNLSASRPQDRQFILSSKKLLLSDSGFYLCAWSDLRRGYTFGSGTRLTVV.

V usage is TRBV2 and J usage is TRBJ1-5, with 9 positions matching TRBD1. Germline loops: CDR1 SNHLY, CDR2 FYNNEI. This CDR3 is 16 amino acids long. Trimming cost V 6 bases and J 0 bases; bases outside gene matches: 6. The CDR3 DNA follows: TGTGCCAGCAGGTCGGGACAGGGCTATAGCAATCAGCCCCAGCATTTT. Translating gives CASRSGQGYSNQPQHF.

The J gene is TRBJ2-7, the V gene TRBV15; D may correspond to TRBD1 or TRBD2 (5 bases each). Trimming shortened V by 5 bases and J by 1 base, and 9 bases separated the two germline ends. The germline V gene encodes CDR1 LNHNV and CDR2 YYDKDF (reference sequence). This CDR3 spans 13 amino acids. This CDR3 is CATSLWGSYEQYF. The CDR3 nucleotides are TGTGCCACCAGCCTGTGGGGGTCCTACGAGCAGTACTTC. The whole variable domain, filled in from reference TRBV15 and TRBJ2-7, reads DAMVIQNPRYQVTQFGKPVTLSCSQTLNHNVMYWYQQKSSQAPKLLFHYYDKDFNNEADTPDNFQSRRPNTSFCFLDIRSPGLGDTAMYLCATSLWGSYEQYFGPGTRLTVT.

This clone was detected only a few times. The chain combines TRBV29-1 with TRBJ2-7; weak D call: TRBD2 (6 bases). V dropped 7 bases and J dropped 6 bases, with 19 bases sitting between them. Per the germline V gene, CDR1 is SQVTM and CDR2 is ANQGSEA. The CDR3 consists of 13 residues. CDR3 amino acids: CSGGDFAPSEQYF. The CDR3 DNA follows: TGCAGCGGGGGGGATTTTGCCCCCAGCGAGCAGTACTTC.